These 9 T cell receptor beta chains were all obtained from the same sample, sequenced in a study of graft-versus-host responses after intestinal transplantation. The method was immunoSEQ multiplex PCR; TCRdb's version includes in-frame clones alone and lacks a portion of them. The sample yields roughly 100,000 clones, about nine tenths seen once. What these receptors recognize is not known. This specimen was unstimulated CD8+ T cells sorted from spleen or lymph node cells, taken before transplant. The receptors were sampled from a human donor who was the organ donor for an intestinal transplant.

This chain links TRBV5-5 with TRBJ1-5; D remains unclear. From germline, CDR1 is SGHKS and CDR2 YYEKEE (reference sequence). Trimming took 1 base from V and 2 from J, leaving 7 bases between them. The CDR3 spans 14 residues. DNA of the CDR3: TGTGCCAGCAGCTTGAGAGGTGGCAATCAGCCCCAGCATTTT. Amino acids: CASSLRGGNQPQHF.

This clone was seen just once. This chain links TRBV5-1 with TRBJ2-7, with 10 bases fitting TRBD2. Germline V gives CDR1 SGHRS, CDR2 YFSETQ. The CDR3 is 15 amino acids. Trimming took 1 base from V and 4 from J; bases not matched to a gene: 5. The CDR3 here is CASSLTSGKSYEQYF. CDR3 nucleotide sequence: TGCGCCAGCAGCTTGACTAGCGGGAAATCATACGAGCAGTACTTC.

This clone was picked up one time. An end of the junction does not agree with germline; a read error may underlie this. The chain couples TRBV4-2 to TRBJ2-3; the match to TRBD2 covers 7 bases. CDR1 and CDR2 (germline): LGHNA, YNFKEQ. The CDR3 has 16 amino acids. The CDR3, as DNA: TGTGCCAGCACCCAAACTAGCGCGAGAGGCACAGATACGCAGTATTTT. As protein: CASTQTSARGTDTQYF.

The chain combines TRBV4-1 with TRBJ1-2; D not resolved. Trimming pared 1 base from V and 0 bases from J, leaving 9 bases between. This CDR3 has 15 residues. Germline V gene lookup returns CDR1 MGHRA and CDR2 YSYEKL. CDR3 in DNA: TGCGCCAGCAGCCAAGTTTCTGGAGCTAACTATGGCTACACCTTC. Encoded protein: CASSQVSGANYGYTF.

In nucleotides, the CDR3 is TGTGCCAGCAGCTTGTCGCGGGCCAAGACCCAGTACTTC. This translates into CASSLSRAKTQYF. The chain employs TRBV11-2 and TRBJ2-5; TRBD2 might be the D (5 bases). Germline CDR1 and CDR2: SGHAT and FQNNGV. Trimming removed 3 bases from V and 6 bases from J, with 11 bases in between. The CDR3 contains 13 residues.

This clone was seen a single time. The chain couples TRBV5-1 to TRBJ2-2; 8 bases are shared with TRBD2. Germline V CDR1 and CDR2: SGHRS, YFSETQ. This CDR3 spans 17 amino acids. V lost 4 bases and J lost 0; bases outside the gene matches: 8. The CDR3 reads CASSPSTGGTNTGELFF. The CDR3 DNA sequence: TGCGCCAGCAGCCCCTCGACGGGGGGGACGAACACCGGGGAGCTGTTTTTT.

The rearrangement joins TRBV4-1 to TRBJ1-1; D remains unclear. The CDR3 has 11 residues. V lost 3 bases and J lost 10, with 9 bases in between. Germline CDR1 reads MGHRA; CDR2 reads YSYEKL. The CDR3 reads CASSQSTLAFF. The CDR3 region has the DNA TGCGCCAGCAGCCAGAGTACGTTAGCTTTCTTT.

On this clone itself: One end of the junction varies from germline; a read error may be responsible. The rearrangement links TRBV7-7 to TRBJ2-7, with 10 bases that match TRBD2. This CDR3 is 14 amino acids long. CDR1 and CDR2 from the germline V gene are SSHAT and FNYEAQ (reference sequence). CDR3 protein: CASSPGLADYEQYF. The CDR3 DNA is TGTGCTAGCAGTCCAGGACTAGCGGACTACGAGCAGTACTTC. The full variable domain, in which reference TRBV7-7 and TRBJ2-7 provide the parts outside the CDR3, is GAGVSQSPRYKVTKRGQDVTLRCDPISSHATLYWYQQALGQGPEFLTYFNYEAQPDKSGLPSDRFSAERPEGSISTLTIQRTEQRDSAMYRCASSPGLADYEQYFGPGTRLTVT.

The chain couples TRBV30 to TRBJ2-7, with 8 bases lining up with TRBD1. J lost 3 bases, V lost 0 bases, and 4 bases had no gene match. CDR3 size: 14 residues. The germline gives CDR1 GTSNPN, CDR2 SVGIG (reference sequence). The CDR3 loop is CAWSVTGGVYEQYF. The CDR3 coding sequence is TGTGCCTGGAGTGTCACAGGGGGAGTCTACGAGCAGTACTTC.